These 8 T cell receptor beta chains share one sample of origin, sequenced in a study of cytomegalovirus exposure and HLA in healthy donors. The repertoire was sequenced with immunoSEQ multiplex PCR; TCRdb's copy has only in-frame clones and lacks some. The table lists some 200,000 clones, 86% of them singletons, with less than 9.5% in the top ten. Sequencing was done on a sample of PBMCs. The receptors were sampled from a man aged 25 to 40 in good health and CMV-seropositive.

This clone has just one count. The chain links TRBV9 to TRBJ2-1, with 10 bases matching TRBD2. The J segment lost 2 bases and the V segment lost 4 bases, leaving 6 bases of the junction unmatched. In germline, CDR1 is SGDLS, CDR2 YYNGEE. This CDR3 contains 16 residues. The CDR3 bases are TGTGCCAGCAGCCCTCCGGGACTAGCGCCCTACAATGAGCAGTTCTTC. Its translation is CASSPPGLAPYNEQFF.

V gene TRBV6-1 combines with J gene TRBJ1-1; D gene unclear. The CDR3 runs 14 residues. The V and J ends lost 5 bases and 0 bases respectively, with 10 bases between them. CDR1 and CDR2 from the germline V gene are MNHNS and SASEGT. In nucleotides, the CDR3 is TGTGCCAGCAGTTCCCCTGCCATGAACACTGAAGCTTTCTTT. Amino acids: CASSSPAMNTEAFF.

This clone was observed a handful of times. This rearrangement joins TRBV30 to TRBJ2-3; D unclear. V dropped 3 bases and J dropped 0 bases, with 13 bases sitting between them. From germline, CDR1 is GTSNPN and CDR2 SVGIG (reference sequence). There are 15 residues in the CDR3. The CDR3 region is CAWSEAFTSTDTQYF. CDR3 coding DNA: TGTGCCTGGAGCGAAGCCTTCACGAGCACAGATACGCAGTATTTT.

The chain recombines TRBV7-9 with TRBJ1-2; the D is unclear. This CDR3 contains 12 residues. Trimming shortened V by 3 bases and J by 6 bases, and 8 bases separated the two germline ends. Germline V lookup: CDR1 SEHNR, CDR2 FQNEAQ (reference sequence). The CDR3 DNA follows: TGTGCCAGCAGCTTCGGTACGAATGGCTACACCTTC. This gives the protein CASSFGTNGYTF.

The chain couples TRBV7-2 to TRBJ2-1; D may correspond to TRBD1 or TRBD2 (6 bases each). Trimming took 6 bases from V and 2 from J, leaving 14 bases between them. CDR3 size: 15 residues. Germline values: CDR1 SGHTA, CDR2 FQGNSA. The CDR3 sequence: CASRPPGGPYNEQFF. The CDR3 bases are TGTGCCAGCAGACCCCCCGGGGGCCCCTACAATGAGCAGTTCTTC.

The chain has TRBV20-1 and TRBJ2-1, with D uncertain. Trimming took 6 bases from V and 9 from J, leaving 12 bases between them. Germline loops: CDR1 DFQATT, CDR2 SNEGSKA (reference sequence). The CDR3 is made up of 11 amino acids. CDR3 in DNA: TGCAGTGCCCCGTACCGGGTTGAGCAGTTCTTC. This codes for CSAPYRVEQFF.

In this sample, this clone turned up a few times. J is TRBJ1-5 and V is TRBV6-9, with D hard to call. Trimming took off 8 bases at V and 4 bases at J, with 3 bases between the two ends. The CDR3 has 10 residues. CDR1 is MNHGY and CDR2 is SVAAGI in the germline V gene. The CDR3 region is CASENQPQHF. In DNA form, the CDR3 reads TGTGCCAGCGAGAATCAGCCCCAGCATTTT.

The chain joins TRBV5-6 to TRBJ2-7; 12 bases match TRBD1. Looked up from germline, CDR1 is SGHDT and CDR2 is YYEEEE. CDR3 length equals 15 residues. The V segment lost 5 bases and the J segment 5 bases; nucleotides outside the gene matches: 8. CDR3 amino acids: CASSSVGTGGNEQYF. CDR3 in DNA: TGTGCCAGCAGTAGCGTGGGGACAGGGGGCAACGAGCAGTACTTC.